The next 2 T cell receptor beta chains were all read from a single sample in a study of T cell changes during pregnancy in multiple sclerosis. The assay was immunoSEQ multiplex PCR, and TCRdb's table has in-frame clones only and misses some. The repertoire holds roughly 40,000 clones, with around four fifths as singletons. The specimen comprised CD4+ T cells from peripheral blood mononuclear cells, sampled before pregnancy. These receptors were collected from a female donor with multiple sclerosis, enrolled in a pregnancy study.

The chain couples TRBV10-3 to TRBJ2-3; the match to TRBD2 covers 16 bases. Germline V gene data show CDR1 as ENHRY and CDR2 as SYGVKD. The trim removed 4 bases at V and 2 bases at J, leaving 9 bases unmatched. The CDR3 sequence is 19 residues long. CDR3 in amino acids: CAISGGLAGGMFTTDTQYF. The DNA for the CDR3 is TGTGCCATCAGTGGGGGACTAGCGGGAGGGATGTTTACCACAGATACGCAGTATTTT.

In this sample, this clone turned up once. The gene calls are TRBV18 and TRBJ2-7; TRBD1 matches at 9 bases. Losses at the gene ends were 4 bases for V and 3 bases for J; bases not matched to a gene: 1. CDR3 length equals 13 residues. Per germline, CDR1 KGHSH and CDR2 LQKENI. The CDR3: CASSLGQGYEQYF. In DNA form, the CDR3 reads TGTGCCAGCTCACTGGGACAGGGCTACGAGCAGTACTTC. Drawing the rest from reference TRBV18 and TRBJ2-7, the complete variable domain is NAGVMQNPRHLVRRRGQEARLRCSPMKGHSHVYWYRQLPEEGLKFMVYLQKENIIDESGMPKERFSAEFPKEGPSILRIQQVVRGDSAAYFCASSLGQGYEQYFGPGTRLTVT.